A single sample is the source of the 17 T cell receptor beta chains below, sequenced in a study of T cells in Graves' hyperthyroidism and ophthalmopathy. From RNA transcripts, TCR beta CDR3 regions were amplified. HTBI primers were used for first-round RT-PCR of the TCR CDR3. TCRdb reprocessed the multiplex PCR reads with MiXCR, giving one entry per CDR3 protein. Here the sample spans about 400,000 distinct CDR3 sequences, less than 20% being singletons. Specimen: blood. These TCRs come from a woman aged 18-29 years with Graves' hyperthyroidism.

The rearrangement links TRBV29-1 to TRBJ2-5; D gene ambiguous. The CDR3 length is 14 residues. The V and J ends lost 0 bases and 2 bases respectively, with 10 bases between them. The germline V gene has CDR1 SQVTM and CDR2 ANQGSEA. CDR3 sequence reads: CSVEDSGRQETQYF. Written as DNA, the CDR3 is TGCAGCGTTGAAGATTCAGGCAGGCAAGAGACCCAGTACTTC.

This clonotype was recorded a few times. CDR3 nucleotide sequence: TGTGCCAGCAGCCCCCTATTAGGTGGCTACACCTTC. The encoded protein is CASSPLLGGYTF. The chain is built from TRBV7-9 and TRBJ1-2; D not resolved. V dropped 5 bases and J dropped 7 bases, with 11 bases sitting between them. The CDR3 has 12 amino acids. CDR1 is SEHNR and CDR2 is FQNEAQ in the germline V gene (reference sequence). Full variable domain (remainder filled in from reference TRBV7-9 and TRBJ1-2): DTGVSQNPRHKITKRGQNVTFRCDPISEHNRLYWYRQTLGQGPEFLTYFQNEAQLEKSRLLSDRFSAERPKGSFSTLEIQRTEQGDSAMYLCASSPLLGGYTFGSGTRLTVV.

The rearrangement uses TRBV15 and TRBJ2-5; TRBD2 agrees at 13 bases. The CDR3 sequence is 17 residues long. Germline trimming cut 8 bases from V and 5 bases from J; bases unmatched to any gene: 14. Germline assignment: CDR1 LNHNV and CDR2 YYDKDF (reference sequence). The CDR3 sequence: CATRRTSGSSIGETQYF. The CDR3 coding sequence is TGTGCCACCCGCCGGACTAGCGGGAGTAGTATAGGGGAGACCCAGTACTTC.

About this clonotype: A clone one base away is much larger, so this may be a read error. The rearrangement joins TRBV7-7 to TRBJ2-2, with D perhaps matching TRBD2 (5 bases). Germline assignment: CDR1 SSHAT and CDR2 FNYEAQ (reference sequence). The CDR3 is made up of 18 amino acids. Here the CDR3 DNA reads TGTGCTAGCAGCGCCCAGCCGTCAGCACGACTTAACACCGGGGAGCCGTTTTTT. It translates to CASSAQPSARLNTGEPFF.

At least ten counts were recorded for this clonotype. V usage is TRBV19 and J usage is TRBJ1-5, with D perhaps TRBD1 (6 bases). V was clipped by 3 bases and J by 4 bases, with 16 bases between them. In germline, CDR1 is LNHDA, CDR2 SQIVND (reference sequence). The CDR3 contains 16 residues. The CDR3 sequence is CASSIGGRGSNQPQHF. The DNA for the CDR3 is TGTGCCAGTAGTATCGGGGGCAGGGGATCAAATCAGCCCCAGCATTTT.

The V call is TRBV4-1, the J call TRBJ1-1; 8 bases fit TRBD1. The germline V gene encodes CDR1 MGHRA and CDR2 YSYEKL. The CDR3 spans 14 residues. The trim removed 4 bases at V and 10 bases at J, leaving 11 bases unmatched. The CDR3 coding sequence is TGCGCCAGCAGCCCTCCAAATCCGACAGGGGCAGCTTTCTTT. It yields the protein CASSPPNPTGAAFF.

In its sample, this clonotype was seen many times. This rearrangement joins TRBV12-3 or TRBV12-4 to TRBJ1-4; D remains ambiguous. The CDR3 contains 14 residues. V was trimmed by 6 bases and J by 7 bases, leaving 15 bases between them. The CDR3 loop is CASRPVNGGEKLFF. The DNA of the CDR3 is TGTGCCAGCAGACCCGTGAACGGCGGTGAAAAACTGTTTTTT.

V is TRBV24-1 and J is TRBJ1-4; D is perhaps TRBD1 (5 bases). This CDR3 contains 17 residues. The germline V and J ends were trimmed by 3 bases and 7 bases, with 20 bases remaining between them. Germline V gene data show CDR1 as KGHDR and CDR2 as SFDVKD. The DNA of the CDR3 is TGTGCCACCAGTGATAGTGGGGCCGGCGGGATCGGTGAAAAACTGTTTTTT. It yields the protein CATSDSGAGGIGEKLFF.

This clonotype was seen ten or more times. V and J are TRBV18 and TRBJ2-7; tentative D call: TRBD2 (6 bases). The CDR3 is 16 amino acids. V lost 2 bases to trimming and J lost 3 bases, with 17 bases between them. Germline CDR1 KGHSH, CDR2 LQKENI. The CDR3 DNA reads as TGTGCCAGCTCACCAGAGGGAGCGGGTGTGAACTACGAGCAGTACTTC. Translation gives CASSPEGAGVNYEQYF.

Written as DNA, the CDR3 is TGTGCCAGCAGTTTATTCGTTTCGGACACTGAAGCTTTCTTT. Amino acids: CASSLFVSDTEAFF. This chain connects TRBV27 to TRBJ1-1; D gene unclear. The CDR3 extends over 14 amino acids. Trimming cost V 1 base and J 3 bases, with 9 bases left between them. Germline values: CDR1 MNHEY, CDR2 SMNVEV (reference sequence).

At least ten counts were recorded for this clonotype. The DNA for the CDR3 is TGCAGTGCTAGAGATCAGGACAGGGGATATGGCTACACCTTC. Its translation is CSARDQDRGYGYTF. The genes are TRBV20-1 and TRBJ1-2; TRBD1 aligns across 9 bases. CDR1 is DFQATT, CDR2 SNEGSKA, per germline (reference sequence). The V gene end was trimmed by 0 bases and the J gene end by 5 bases; junction bases not matched to a gene: 4. CDR3 size: 14 residues.

The CDR3 region has the DNA TGTGCCATCAGTGAGTCGAAACTACTGGGGGCCACCGGGGAGCTGTTTTTT. Translated: CAISESKLLGATGELFF. The rearrangement links TRBV10-3 to TRBJ2-2, with D possibly being TRBD1 (6 bases). Germline loops: CDR1 ENHRY, CDR2 SYGVKD. This CDR3 is 17 amino acids long. Between the trimmed V and J ends, which lost 0 bases and 4 bases, there was a span of 15 bases.

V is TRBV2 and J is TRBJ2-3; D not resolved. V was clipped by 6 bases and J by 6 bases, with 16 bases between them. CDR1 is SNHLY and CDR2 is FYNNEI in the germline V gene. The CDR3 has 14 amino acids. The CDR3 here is CASRSDVALDTQYF. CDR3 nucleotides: TGTGCCAGCAGGAGCGATGTGGCTCTCGATACGCAGTATTTT.

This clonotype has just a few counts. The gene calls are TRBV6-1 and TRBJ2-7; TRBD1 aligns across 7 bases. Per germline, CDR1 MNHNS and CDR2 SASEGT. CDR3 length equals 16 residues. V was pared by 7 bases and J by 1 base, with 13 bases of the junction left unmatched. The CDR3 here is CASIASRGGYSYEQYF. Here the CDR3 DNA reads TGTGCCAGCATCGCCTCCAGAGGGGGCTATTCCTACGAGCAGTACTTC.

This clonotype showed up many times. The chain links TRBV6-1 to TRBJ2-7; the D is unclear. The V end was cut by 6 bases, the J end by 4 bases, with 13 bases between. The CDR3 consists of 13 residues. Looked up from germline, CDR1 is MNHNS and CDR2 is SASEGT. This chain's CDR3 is CASRNTGAYEQYF. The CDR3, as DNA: TGTGCCAGCAGGAATACGGGCGCGTACGAGCAGTACTTC.

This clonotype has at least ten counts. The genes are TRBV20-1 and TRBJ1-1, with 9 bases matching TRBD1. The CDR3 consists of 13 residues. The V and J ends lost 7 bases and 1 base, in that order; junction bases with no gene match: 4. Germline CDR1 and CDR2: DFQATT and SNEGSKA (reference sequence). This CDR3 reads CSVGTGRNTEAFF. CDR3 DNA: TGCAGTGTGGGGACAGGGAGGAACACTGAAGCTTTCTTT.

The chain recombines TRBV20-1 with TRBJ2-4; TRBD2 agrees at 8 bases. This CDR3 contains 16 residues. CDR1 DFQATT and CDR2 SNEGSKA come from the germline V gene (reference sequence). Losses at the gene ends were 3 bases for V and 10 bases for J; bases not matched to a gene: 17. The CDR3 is CSASPGTRGGTQIQYF. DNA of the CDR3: TGCAGTGCTAGCCCTGGGACTCGGGGGGGTACACAGATTCAGTACTTC.